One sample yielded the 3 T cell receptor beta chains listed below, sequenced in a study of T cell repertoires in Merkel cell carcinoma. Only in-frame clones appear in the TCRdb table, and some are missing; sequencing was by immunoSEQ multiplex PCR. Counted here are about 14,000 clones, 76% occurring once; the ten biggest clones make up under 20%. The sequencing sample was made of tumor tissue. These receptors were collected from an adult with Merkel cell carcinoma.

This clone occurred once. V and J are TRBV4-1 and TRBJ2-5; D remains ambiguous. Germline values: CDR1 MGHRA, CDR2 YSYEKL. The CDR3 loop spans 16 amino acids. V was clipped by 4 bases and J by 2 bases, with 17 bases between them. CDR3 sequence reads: CASSRGYGQHQETQYF. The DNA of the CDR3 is TGCGCCAGCAGCCGTGGGTACGGGCAGCATCAAGAGACCCAGTACTTC.

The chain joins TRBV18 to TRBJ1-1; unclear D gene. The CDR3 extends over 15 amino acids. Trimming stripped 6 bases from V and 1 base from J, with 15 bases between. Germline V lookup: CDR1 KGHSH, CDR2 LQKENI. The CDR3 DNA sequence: TGTGCCAGCTCCCTTTGGGAGGCCCCGAACACTGAAGCTTTCTTT. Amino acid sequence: CASSLWEAPNTEAFF.

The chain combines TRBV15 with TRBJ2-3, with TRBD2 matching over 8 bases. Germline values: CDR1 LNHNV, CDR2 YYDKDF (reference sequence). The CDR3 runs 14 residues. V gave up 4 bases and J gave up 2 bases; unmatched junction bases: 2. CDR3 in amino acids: CATSNSGNTDTQYF. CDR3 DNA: TGTGCCACCAGCAATAGCGGGAACACAGATACGCAGTATTTT.